This TCR beta chain was captured in a study of T cell responses to AZD1222 COVID-19 vaccine. Findings and limits, study-wide: Spike-specific TCR breadth and depth grew following two AZD1222 doses. Repertoires were collected only later (after the peak T cell response had occurred). As reported, nearly half of all spike-specific TCRs target variant regions that are unmutated.

Note on this clone: The antigen is undetermined. This sample includes further DNA sequences coding for the same CDR3.

Profiled with immunoSEQ multiplex PCR; TCRdb holds only in-frame clones, not every one. The table has around 150,000 clones, 80% to 95% seen once; the top ten hold around 3.3%. This CDR3 is 14 amino acids long. The junction had 4 bases not matched to a gene; V was cut back by 3 bases and J by 3 bases. Germline CDR1 is KGHSH and CDR2 is LQKENI. Second doses that came at about 4 or about 12 weeks were put together. The chain carries TRBV18 and TRBJ2-7, with TRBD2 matching over 8 bases. The material was peripheral blood, obtained 28 days after the second AZD1222 dose. The TCR originated in an adult who received the AZD1222 COVID-19 vaccine. Here the CDR3 DNA reads TGTGCCAGCTCACCCTCCGGGACTAGCTACGAGCAGTACTTC. Amino acid sequence: CASSPSGTSYEQYF.